Reported below is one TCR beta chain. Trimming removed 1 base at V and 5 bases at J, with 14 bases between. Germline V gene data show CDR1 as MDHEN and CDR2 as SYDVKM. CDR3 length equals 16 residues. Authors' data handling: Using reference gene primer amplification, nucleated cell counts were estimated. Sequencing used immunoSEQ multiplex PCR; TCRdb keeps in-frame clones, though not all of them. That table supplies the V and J calls and clone size; D and trimming were determined from the DNA. The sample has about 400,000 clones, 80% to 90% seen once. These data originate in a study of blood T cell repertoires in COVID-19. Across the study: Acute and convalescent COVID-19 specimens originated in the United States, Italy and Spain. The analysed material was cDNA or gDNA that came from T cells, B-cell-depleted T cells, or PBMCs.

The TCR originated in a man between 35 and 55 years old with acute or convalescent COVID-19. The sequenced material came from peripheral blood. The rearrangement links TRBV28 to TRBJ2-2, with a tentative D call TRBD1 (6 bases). CDR3 DNA: TGTGCCAGCAGTTTATTTCAGGGGATTGGGACCGGGGAGCTGTTTTTT. Residues: CASSLFQGIGTGELFF. Based on the CDR3 plus reference TRBV28 and TRBJ2-2, the full variable domain is DVKVTQSSRYLVKRTGEKVFLECVQDMDHENMFWYRQDPGLGLRLIYFSYDVKMKEKGDIPEGYSVSREKKERFSLILESASTNQTSMYLCASSLFQGIGTGELFFGEGSRLTVL.